Listed here are 15 T cell receptor beta chains from one sample, sequenced in a study of identical twins. Using its own MiXCR run on the 5' RACE reads, TCRdb lists one record per CDR3 protein. The data hold 1.5 million to 2 million distinct CDR3 sequences, with more than 30% observed a single time. The sample comprised cord blood. The receptors here all came from a newborn girl in good health.

This chain links TRBV20-1 with TRBJ2-1, with 10 bases that match TRBD2. Per the germline V gene, CDR1 is DFQATT and CDR2 is SNEGSKA (reference sequence). With V trimmed by 1 base and J by 9 bases, 0 bases remained unmatched. The CDR3 contains 12 residues. CDR3 in DNA: TGCAGTGCTAGAGGGACTAGCGGTGAGCAGTTCTTC. It is translated as CSARGTSGEQFF.

V is TRBV20-1 and J is TRBJ2-1; 10 bases agree with TRBD2. CDR1 and CDR2 from the germline V gene are DFQATT and SNEGSKA (reference sequence). J was trimmed by 7 bases and V by 0 bases; bases with no gene match: 9. The CDR3 runs to 16 residues. Written as DNA, the CDR3 is TGCAGTGCTAGAGACCCAACTAGCGGGAACGGAAATGAGCAGTTCTTC. This gives the protein CSARDPTSGNGNEQFF.

This clonotype has more than one count but fewer than ten. V is TRBV6-6 and J is TRBJ2-3; 12 bases match TRBD2. The CDR3 length is 14 residues. Germline CDR1 reads MNHNY; CDR2 reads SVGAGI (reference sequence). V gave up 7 bases and J gave up 3 bases; unmatched junction bases: 2. DNA for the CDR3: TGTGCCAGCATGACTAGCGGGAGAACAGATACGCAGTATTTT. Amino acids: CASMTSGRTDTQYF.

This rearrangement joins TRBV5-1 to TRBJ2-5; 10 bases agree with TRBD2. The CDR3 consists of 16 residues. With V trimmed by 1 base and J by 11 bases, 14 bases remained unmatched. Germline CDR1 and CDR2: SGHRS and YFSETQ. The CDR3 here is CASSLPSTSGFHEQYF. The DNA of the CDR3 is TGCGCCAGCAGCTTGCCCTCGACTAGCGGGTTTCATGAGCAGTACTTC.

This chain links TRBV14 with TRBJ2-1, with 9 bases aligning to TRBD2. The CDR3 length is 17 residues. The J segment lost 2 bases and the V segment lost 4 bases, leaving 9 bases of the junction unmatched. Germline CDR1 reads SGHDN; CDR2 reads FVKESK. The CDR3 DNA follows: TGTGCCAGCAGCCCCTTACTAGCGGGCGTAGCCTACAATGAGCAGTTCTTC. Translated: CASSPLLAGVAYNEQFF.

This clonotype came up a few times. J is TRBJ2-1 and V is TRBV19; D is uncertain. The V end was cut by 6 bases, the J end by 11 bases, with 14 bases between. The CDR3 loop spans 12 amino acids. Germline V gene lookup returns CDR1 LNHDA and CDR2 SQIVND (reference sequence). Written as DNA, the CDR3 is TGTGCCAGTAGCCCCACCATGGGGAAGCAGTTCTTC. This sequence encodes CASSPTMGKQFF.

The sample holds a few counts of this clonotype. This chain links TRBV29-1 with TRBJ1-2, with TRBD1 identical over 9 bases. The CDR3 runs to 13 residues. Germline assignment: CDR1 SQVTM and CDR2 ANQGSEA. V lost 7 bases and J lost 5; bases outside the gene matches: 8. The CDR3 loop reads CSGWDRVGYGYTF. In DNA form, the CDR3 reads TGCAGCGGATGGGACAGGGTAGGGTATGGCTACACCTTC.

V usage is TRBV10-3 and J usage is TRBJ2-1; D is perhaps TRBD1 or TRBD2 (5 bases each). The V end lost 3 bases, the J end lost 10 bases, and 10 bases lay between the germline ends. CDR3 size: 12 residues. Germline values: CDR1 ENHRY, CDR2 SYGVKD. The CDR3 loop is CAISESWGEQFF. For the CDR3, the DNA is TGTGCCATCAGTGAATCCTGGGGGGAGCAGTTCTTC.

The table lists this clonotype with many counts. This sequence joins TRBV24-1 and TRBJ2-7; 10 nucleotides line up with TRBD1. V lost 4 bases, J lost 10 bases, and 6 bases stayed unmatched. Per the germline V gene, CDR1 is KGHDR and CDR2 is SFDVKD. This CDR3 has 13 amino acids. CDR3 loop: CATSDPSTGGQYF. CDR3 DNA sequence: TGTGCCACCAGTGACCCATCGACAGGGGGCCAGTACTTC.

For this clonotype: The junction shows a germline mismatch at one end, possibly a read error. The chain links TRBV6-5 to TRBJ2-1, with 8 bases that match TRBD2. Germline V lookup: CDR1 MNHEY, CDR2 SVGAGI. This CDR3 is built from 16 residues. CDR3 loop: CASGYGSGSSYNEQFF. In DNA, the CDR3 is TGTGCCAGCGGTTACGGAAGCGGGAGCTCCTACAATGAGCAGTTCTTC.

Only a few counts were recorded for this clonotype. This sequence joins TRBV3-1 and TRBJ2-3; 7 bases are shared with TRBD1. The germline V gene encodes CDR1 LGHDT and CDR2 YNNKEL (reference sequence). After removal of 3 bases from V and 5 bases from J, the junction contained 14 bases not matched to a gene. The length of the CDR3 is 17 residues. The CDR3 region is CASSHNQGQTRGDTQYF. As DNA, the CDR3 is TGTGCCAGCAGCCATAATCAGGGACAGACCCGCGGAGATACGCAGTATTTT.

This clonotype was counted a few times. This chain connects TRBV28 to TRBJ2-5, with 11 bases lining up with TRBD1. The germline gives CDR1 MDHEN, CDR2 SYDVKM. This CDR3 has 15 amino acids. With 8 bases clipped from V and 4 bases from J, the junction kept 9 bases outside the gene matches. CDR3 coding DNA: TGTGCCAGCCGGGACAGGGGGTTAAGGGGAGAGACCCAGTACTTC. The encoded protein is CASRDRGLRGETQYF. Full variable domain (rest looked up from reference TRBV28 and TRBJ2-5): DVKVTQSSRYLVKRTGEKVFLECVQDMDHENMFWYRQDPGLGLRLIYFSYDVKMKEKGDIPEGYSVSREKKERFSLILESASTNQTSMYLCASRDRGLRGETQYFGPGTRLLVL.

V gene TRBV7-9 combines with J gene TRBJ1-3, with D tentatively TRBD1 (5 bases). This CDR3 has 15 residues. Trimming shortened V by 2 bases and J by 2 bases, and 10 bases separated the two germline ends. CDR1 SEHNR and CDR2 FQNEAQ come from the germline V gene (reference sequence). Here the CDR3 DNA reads TGTGCCAGCAGCTTAATGGGGGGAGCTGGAAACACCATATATTTT. This sequence encodes CASSLMGGAGNTIYF.

This clonotype was counted between two and nine times. The V call is TRBV25-1, the J call TRBJ2-1; 7 bases agree with TRBD2. Germline V CDR1 and CDR2: MGHDK, SYGVNS. The CDR3 has 18 amino acids. With V trimmed by 8 bases and J by 0 bases, 16 bases remained unmatched. The DNA for the CDR3 is TGTGCCAGCCCCCATCTACTGACTAGCCCGAGCTCCTACAATGAGCAGTTCTTC. Translating gives CASPHLLTSPSSYNEQFF.

V is TRBV20-1 and J is TRBJ2-3, with unresolved D. V shed 5 bases and J shed 11 bases, with 17 bases lying between them. Germline V gene sequence: CDR1 DFQATT, CDR2 SNEGSKA (reference sequence). The CDR3 totals 12 residues. The DNA of the CDR3 is TGCAGTGCTTGTCAGGAGTCCCCAGGGCAGTATTTT. Its protein is CSACQESPGQYF.